Shown below are 32 T cell receptor beta chains from a single sample sequenced in a study of T-cell reconstitution after alpha-beta-depleted transplantation in children. TCRbeta library preparation incorporated unique molecular identifiers. Via MiXCR, TCRdb re-called the PCR reads, giving one row per CDR3 protein. The repertoire holds around 250,000 distinct CDR3 sequences, with roughly 7.7% as singletons. The specimen was PBMCs, mostly from graft donor cells, collected 180 days after TCRalphabeta/CD19-depleted stem cell transplant. These TCRs come from a male patient aged 5 to 17 who had a stem cell transplant for acute lymphoblastic leukemia, so the T cells may come from the graft donor.

This clonotype has a count of ten or more. V gene TRBV2 combines with J gene TRBJ1-1, with a possible D match to TRBD1 (5 bases). The V end lost 6 bases, the J end lost 2 bases, and 22 bases lay between the germline ends. CDR3 length equals 17 residues. CDR1 and CDR2 (germline): SNHLY, FYNNEI. The CDR3 spells CASRSFSSTVGNTEAFF. CDR3 nucleotide sequence: TGTGCCAGCAGAAGCTTCTCATCGACAGTGGGAAACACTGAAGCTTTCTTT.

This clonotype was found many times. The genes are TRBV3-1 and TRBJ1-1; D not resolved. V dropped 2 bases and J dropped 5 bases, with 12 bases sitting between them. The CDR3 runs to 14 residues. Germline-derived CDR1 and CDR2 are LGHDT and YNNKEL (reference sequence). This CDR3 reads CASSQRGVGTEAFF. DNA for the CDR3: TGTGCCAGCAGCCAACGTGGCGTGGGGACTGAAGCTTTCTTT.

In its sample, this clonotype was seen many times. The CDR3 bases are TGTGCCAGCAGTTTTGGGTTGGAGACCCGGCAGTTCTTC. Translation: CASSFGLETRQFF. V usage is TRBV28 and J usage is TRBJ2-1; D is unclear. Trimming took off 3 bases at V and 12 bases at J, with 15 bases between the two ends. The CDR3 extends over 13 amino acids. CDR1 MDHEN and CDR2 SYDVKM come from the germline V gene.

Ten or more counts support this clonotype. This CDR3 is CASSPGIFTGELFF. The CDR3 DNA sequence: TGTGCCAGCAGTCCCGGGATTTTCACCGGGGAGCTGTTTTTT. The chain couples TRBV12-3 or TRBV12-4 to TRBJ2-2, with a tentative D call TRBD2 (5 bases). The CDR3 contains 14 residues. Between the trimmed V and J ends, which lost 5 bases and 4 bases, there was a span of 11 bases.

This clonotype has at least ten counts. This chain connects TRBV6-5 to TRBJ2-1; D unresolved. This CDR3 region has 15 residues. The V end lost 3 bases, the J end lost 5 bases, and 14 bases lay between the germline ends. Germline V gives CDR1 MNHEY, CDR2 SVGAGI. The CDR3: CASSYQGLSHNEQFF. The CDR3 region has the DNA TGTGCCAGCAGTTATCAAGGCTTAAGCCACAATGAGCAGTTCTTC.

In this sample, this clonotype turned up many times. V is TRBV29-1 and J is TRBJ2-1; 9 positions match TRBD2. CDR3 length equals 13 residues. J gave up 5 bases and V 8 bases, and 7 bases lay outside the gene matches. From germline, CDR1 is SQVTM and CDR2 ANQGSEA. DNA for the CDR3: TGCAGCTTGAGGACTAGCGAAAACAATGAGCAGTTCTTC. It translates to CSLRTSENNEQFF.

A word on this clonotype: This sequence may be a read error, since a much larger clone differs from it by one base. The J gene is TRBJ1-2, the V gene TRBV29-1; D is perhaps TRBD1 (5 bases). The V end lost 6 bases, the J end lost 8 bases, and 10 bases lay between the germline ends. Germline assignment: CDR1 SQVTM and CDR2 ANQGSEA. CDR3 length: 10 residues. The CDR3 spells CSVVRDGYTF. The CDR3 DNA is TGCAGCGTCGTCAGGGACGGCTACACCTTC.

This clonotype was picked up many times. CDR3 region: CSVSRGNTEAFF. The CDR3 nucleotides read TGCAGCGTGTCGCGGGGAAACACTGAAGCTTTCTTT. The rearrangement uses TRBV29-1 and TRBJ1-1; no firm D call. The CDR3 is made up of 12 amino acids. The germline V gene encodes CDR1 SQVTM and CDR2 ANQGSEA. V was shortened by 6 bases and J by 2 bases, with 10 bases between the two germline ends.

V and J are TRBV7-9 and TRBJ2-4; TRBD1 matches 7 bases. Germline loops: CDR1 SEHNR, CDR2 FQNEAQ (reference sequence). The CDR3 consists of 16 residues. V dropped 5 bases and J dropped 2; count of bases not matched to a gene: 9. The chain's CDR3 is CASSPRDSPTKNIQYF. CDR3 nucleotides: TGTGCCAGCAGCCCCCGGGACAGCCCAACCAAAAACATTCAGTACTTC.

The CDR3 nucleotides are TGCGCCAGCAGCACCTGGACAGGGGAGGCCTACGAGCAGTACTTC. Translation: CASSTWTGEAYEQYF. The V and J genes are TRBV5-1 and TRBJ2-7; 9 bases agree with TRBD1. Germline assignment: CDR1 SGHRS and CDR2 YFSETQ. V shed 4 bases, J shed 2 bases, and the junction held 7 bases outside the gene matches. This CDR3 is built from 15 residues.

Only a few counts were recorded for this clonotype. V is TRBV19 and J is TRBJ2-7; 14 bases agree with TRBD2. CDR1 LNHDA and CDR2 SQIVND come from the germline V gene (reference sequence). The CDR3 has 15 amino acids. J was trimmed by 7 bases and V by 5 bases; bases with no gene match: 7. CDR3 nucleotides: TGTGCCAGTAGTCCAGGACTAGCGGGAGGAGAAGAGCAGTACTTC. Protein: CASSPGLAGGEEQYF.

This clonotype was detected many times. The chain joins TRBV18 to TRBJ1-3; TRBD1 is a possible D gene (6 bases). Germline CDR1 reads KGHSH; CDR2 reads LQKENI. CDR3 size: 14 residues. Trimming pared 3 bases from V and 0 bases from J, leaving 6 bases between. The CDR3 sequence: CASSPDSSGNTIYF. The CDR3 DNA sequence: TGTGCCAGCTCACCGGACAGCTCTGGAAACACCATATATTTT.

The table lists this clonotype with many counts. The CDR3 sequence is CASSLRTGKGDGTDTQYF. CDR3 coding DNA: TGTGCCAGCAGTTTGAGGACAGGGAAAGGGGATGGCACAGATACGCAGTATTTT. The V gene is TRBV12-3 or TRBV12-4, the J gene TRBJ2-3; TRBD1 aligns across 8 bases. The trim removed 3 bases at V and 1 base at J, leaving 12 bases unmatched. This CDR3 is built from 18 residues.

This clonotype has ten or more counts. The chain uses TRBV9 and TRBJ2-1; 7 bases are shared with TRBD1. The CDR3 is 14 residues long. The junction had 6 bases not matched to a gene; V was cut back by 4 bases and J by 5 bases. CDR1 and CDR2 from the germline V gene are SGDLS and YYNGEE. The CDR3 DNA reads TGTGCCAGCAGCATCCGGGACAGTCACAATGAGCAGTTCTTC. It encodes CASSIRDSHNEQFF.

This clonotype was picked up many times. This rearrangement joins TRBV24-1 to TRBJ2-3; D is ambiguous. CDR3 size: 18 residues. Trimming shortened V by 3 bases and J by 6 bases, and 24 bases separated the two germline ends. Germline V gives CDR1 KGHDR, CDR2 SFDVKD. CDR3 in DNA: TGTGCCACCAGTGATCACCCTGTACATCCCTCCAATGGGGATACGCAGTATTTT. Translation: CATSDHPVHPSNGDTQYF.

This clonotype was picked up one time. Sequence at one end of the junction differs from germline and may be a read error. The chain employs TRBV6-1 and TRBJ2-1; the D call may be TRBD1 or TRBD2 (5 bases each). Germline values: CDR1 MNHNS, CDR2 SASEGT. The CDR3 totals 14 residues. The CDR3 loop reads CASSPPGPYNQQFF. CDR3 sequence (DNA): TGTGCCAGCAGTCCCCCGGGGCCCTACAATCAGCAGTTCTTC.

This clonotype was recorded at least ten times. This chain connects TRBV7-3 to TRBJ1-6, with unresolved D. The CDR3 contains 13 residues. V lost 6 bases and J lost 4, with 7 bases in between. Germline V gene data show CDR1 as SGHTA and CDR2 as FQGTGA. Here the CDR3 DNA reads TGTGCCAGCAGTCCAAATTATAATTCACCCCTCCACTTT. Translating it yields CASSPNYNSPLHF.

This clonotype was recorded many times. This chain links TRBV28 with TRBJ1-5, with D perhaps TRBD1 (5 bases). This CDR3 region has 12 residues. V shed 7 bases and J shed 4 bases, with 8 bases lying between them. CDR1 and CDR2 (germline): MDHEN, SYDVKM. CDR3 sequence (DNA): TGTGCCAGCACGGGGGGAAATCAGCCCCAGCATTTT. It is translated as CASTGGNQPQHF.

This clonotype showed up many times. V is TRBV7-2 and J is TRBJ1-1; D remains ambiguous. The V and J ends lost 3 bases and 4 bases respectively, with 9 bases between them. The CDR3 extends over 13 amino acids. The germline V gene encodes CDR1 SGHTA and CDR2 FQGNSA. The CDR3 is CASSFRTPTEAFF. The CDR3 region has the DNA TGTGCCAGCAGCTTCAGGACGCCCACTGAAGCTTTCTTT.

This clonotype was recorded many times. The V gene is TRBV11-2, the J gene TRBJ2-5; 8 bases agree with TRBD1. The CDR3 length is 14 residues. Germline CDR1 is SGHAT and CDR2 is FQNNGV. V lost 4 bases, J lost 5 bases, and 6 bases stayed unmatched. The CDR3 protein is CASSSGQGWETQYF. The CDR3 bases are TGTGCCAGCAGCTCAGGACAGGGTTGGGAGACCCAGTACTTC.

This clonotype was seen ten or more times. The chain recombines TRBV28 with TRBJ1-2; no firm D call. CDR1 and CDR2 from the germline V gene are MDHEN and SYDVKM. The V and J ends lost 8 bases and 1 base respectively, with 17 bases between them. The CDR3 contains 15 residues. CDR3 protein: CASRPALAFNYGYTF. The CDR3 coding sequence is TGTGCCAGCCGACCGGCCCTAGCCTTTAACTATGGCTACACCTTC.

This clonotype was recorded at least ten times. The rearrangement uses TRBV12-3 or TRBV12-4 and TRBJ2-7, with D tentatively TRBD2 (7 bases). Trimming took 6 bases from V and 2 from J, leaving 32 bases between them. The CDR3 is made up of 20 amino acids. The CDR3 DNA sequence: TGTGCCAGCAGAAAGAGCGTCCGGGATAGGGGGGCTAGCGGTCCCTACGAGCAGTACTTC. Its protein is CASRKSVRDRGASGPYEQYF.

This clonotype has ten or more counts. The gene calls are TRBV12-3 or TRBV12-4 and TRBJ2-4; D remains unclear. V dropped 3 bases and J dropped 6 bases, with 12 bases sitting between them. The CDR3 runs 14 residues. The CDR3 here is CASSLGSQGNIQYF. CDR3 bases: TGTGCCAGCAGTTTGGGGTCTCAAGGAAACATTCAGTACTTC.

This clonotype was detected many times. The chain is built from TRBV27 and TRBJ1-1; D is unresolved. This CDR3 region has 13 residues. The germline gives CDR1 MNHEY, CDR2 SMNVEV (reference sequence). V lost 3 bases to trimming and J lost 3 bases, with 8 bases between them. The CDR3: CASSFDGYTEAFF. The CDR3 DNA is TGTGCCAGCAGTTTCGACGGCTACACTGAAGCTTTCTTT.

The V and J genes are TRBV18 and TRBJ1-5; 9 positions agree with TRBD1. J gave up 7 bases and V 1 base, and 5 bases lay outside the gene matches. The germline V gene encodes CDR1 KGHSH and CDR2 LQKENI. This CDR3 is built from 15 residues. CDR3 nucleotide sequence: TGTGCCAGCTCACCACTGGGACAGGGAAAACAGCCCCAGCATTTT. Its translation is CASSPLGQGKQPQHF.

This clonotype was seen many times. This chain links TRBV4-2 with TRBJ1-2, with TRBD1 matching over 9 bases. Germline assignment: CDR1 LGHNA and CDR2 YNFKEQ. V trimming: 2 bases; J trimming: 5 bases; junction bases outside the gene matches: 12. This CDR3 contains 17 residues. CDR3 in amino acids: CASSQREGQGSLYGYTF. DNA for the CDR3: TGTGCCAGCAGCCAACGAGAGGGACAGGGATCCCTTTATGGCTACACCTTC.

This clonotype was seen repeatedly, ten times or more. V and J are TRBV10-3 and TRBJ2-3; 7 bases map to TRBD2. The CDR3 has 15 amino acids. Germline V gene lookup returns CDR1 ENHRY and CDR2 SYGVKD. Losses at the gene ends were 7 bases for V and 0 bases for J; bases not matched to a gene: 7. As DNA, the CDR3 is TGTGCCATCATATCTGGCGGGAGTAGCACAGATACGCAGTATTTT. Translated, it gives CAIISGGSSTDTQYF.

The V and J genes are TRBV5-4 and TRBJ2-7; no firm D call. Trimming took 1 base from V and 1 from J, leaving 6 bases between them. The CDR3 is made up of 13 amino acids. Germline CDR1 reads SGHNT; CDR2 reads YYREEE (reference sequence). CDR3 in DNA: TGTGCCAGCAGCTTGCAGGCTTCCTACGAGCAGTACTTC. This encodes CASSLQASYEQYF.

This clonotype was seen ten or more times. The chain links TRBV9 to TRBJ2-1; no firm D call. The germline V and J ends were trimmed by 4 bases and 4 bases, with 9 bases remaining between them. Germline-derived CDR1 and CDR2 are SGDLS and YYNGEE. This CDR3 contains 13 residues. The CDR3 here is CASSQPPYNEQFF. CDR3 nucleotides: TGTGCCAGCAGCCAACCTCCGTACAATGAGCAGTTCTTC.

This clonotype was detected ten times or more. This rearrangement joins TRBV12-3 or TRBV12-4 to TRBJ2-5; TRBD1 matches at 11 bases. V trimming: 5 bases; J trimming: 4 bases; junction bases outside the gene matches: 6. This CDR3 contains 15 residues. The chain's CDR3 is CASSLRTGGRETQYF. CDR3 nucleotide sequence: TGTGCCAGCAGTCTACGGACAGGGGGCAGAGAGACCCAGTACTTC.

This clonotype was seen once. A much larger clonotype is one base distant, so this may be a read error. This likely comes from a read error, as the CDR3 has no conserved phenylalanine or tryptophan at its end. The rearrangement uses TRBV20-1 and TRBJ1-1; 9 bases line up with TRBD1. The germline V gene encodes CDR1 DFQATT and CDR2 SNEGSKA (reference sequence). V shed 6 bases and J 3 bases; nucleotides not matched to a gene: 11. This CDR3 spans 15 amino acids. The CDR3 DNA follows: TGCAGTGCAACGTCAGACCGGGACAGGGACACTGAAGCTTTCTGT. It translates to CSATSDRDRDTEAFC.

This clonotype was recorded at least ten times. CDR3 residues: CASSWDGTGGNEQFF. The CDR3 DNA is TGTGCCAGCAGTTGGGACGGGACAGGGGGCAATGAGCAGTTCTTC. This chain joins TRBV6-5 and TRBJ2-1; 11 bases match TRBD1. The CDR3 has 15 amino acids. With 4 bases clipped from V and 6 bases from J, the junction kept 5 bases outside the gene matches. CDR1 is MNHEY and CDR2 is SVGAGI in the germline V gene.